A single sample gave rise to the 22 T cell receptor beta chains below, sequenced in a study of control samples from healthy donors and cancer patients. The repertoire was sequenced with immunoSEQ multiplex PCR; TCRdb's copy has only in-frame clones and lacks some. The table shows tens of thousands of clones, with approximately 78% occurring only once. The sequencing sample was made of blood. These receptors came from a woman in her fifties or sixties in good health.

This clone was detected only once. The V and J genes are TRBV9 and TRBJ1-2; 7 nucleotides line up with TRBD1. Per germline, CDR1 SGDLS and CDR2 YYNGEE. This CDR3 has 15 residues. V dropped 3 bases and J dropped 4; count of bases not matched to a gene: 9. CDR3 in DNA: TGTGCCAGCAGCGCGGAAGGGGGCACCCTCTATGGCTACACCTTC. Its translation is CASSAEGGTLYGYTF.

The chain employs TRBV6-5 and TRBJ1-1, with D possibly TRBD1 on 5 matching bases. V was pared by 4 bases and J by 6 bases, with 12 bases between. This CDR3 is 13 amino acids long. Germline lookup yields CDR1 MNHEY and CDR2 SVGAGI. The CDR3 nucleotides are TGTGCCAGCAGTTCAGGGAATTCGGCTGAAGCTTTCTTT. This sequence encodes CASSSGNSAEAFF.

This sequence joins TRBV5-6 and TRBJ2-3; D ambiguous. Trimming removed 2 bases from V and 3 bases from J, with 7 bases in between. The CDR3 length is 13 residues. Germline CDR1 and CDR2: SGHDT and YYEEEE. The CDR3 sequence: CASSLTGTDTQYF. For the CDR3, the DNA is TGTGCCAGCAGCTTAACTGGTACAGATACGCAGTATTTT. Looking up the rest from reference TRBV5-6 and TRBJ2-3 gives the full variable domain: DAGVTQSPTHLIKTRGQQVTLRCSPKSGHDTVSWYQQALGQGPQFIFQYYEEEERQRGNFPDRFSGHQFPNYSSELNVNALLLGDSALYLCASSLTGTDTQYFGPGTRLTVL.

This clone has only one observation. This sequence joins TRBV19 and TRBJ1-5; TRBD1 is a possible D gene (6 bases). V shed 11 bases and J shed 0 bases, with 23 bases lying between them. The germline V gene encodes CDR1 LNHDA and CDR2 SQIVND (reference sequence). The CDR3 totals 17 residues. The CDR3 here is CASKGGGGAYSNQPQHF. The CDR3 DNA sequence: TGTGCCTCAAAAGGCGGTGGGGGGGCCTATAGCAATCAGCCCCAGCATTTT.

The CDR3 loop is CASSLGTGELFF. CDR3 sequence (DNA): TGTGCCAGCAGTTTAGGCACCGGGGAGCTGTTTTTT. The chain links TRBV27 to TRBJ2-2; D is uncertain. Germline lookup yields CDR1 MNHEY and CDR2 SMNVEV (reference sequence). CDR3 size: 12 residues. V gave up 2 bases and J gave up 4 bases, with 2 bases separating them.

V and J are TRBV18 and TRBJ2-3; D is unresolved. The germline V gene has CDR1 KGHSH and CDR2 LQKENI. V lost 2 bases to trimming and J lost 0 bases, with 3 bases between them. CDR3 length: 13 residues. CDR3 region: CASSPSSTDTQYF. DNA for the CDR3: TGTGCCAGCTCACCATCTAGCACAGATACGCAGTATTTT.

V is TRBV28 and J is TRBJ1-5, with 8 bases lining up with TRBD1. J gave up 2 bases and V 3 bases, and 3 bases lay outside the gene matches. Per the germline V gene, CDR1 is MDHEN and CDR2 is SYDVKM. The CDR3 loop spans 15 amino acids. CDR3 region: CASSFLGQGNQPQHF. CDR3 DNA sequence: TGTGCCAGCAGTTTCTTGGGACAGGGCAATCAGCCCCAGCATTTT.

A remark on this clone: Different DNA sequences within this sample yield the same CDR3. This chain links TRBV7-9 with TRBJ2-2; no clear D. The CDR3 totals 13 residues. The germline CDR1 and CDR2 sequences are SEHNR and FQNEAQ (reference sequence). Trimming removed 2 bases at V and 4 bases at J, with 5 bases between. The CDR3 region is CASSLTSTGELFF. DNA of the CDR3: TGTGCCAGCAGCTTAACGTCCACCGGGGAGCTGTTTTTT.

The CDR3 DNA sequence: TGTGCCAGCTCACCACCAGAGGGACTAGTACGCACAGATACGCAGTATTTT. It codes for CASSPPEGLVRTDTQYF. The rearrangement uses TRBV18 and TRBJ2-3; TRBD2 aligns across 8 bases. J lost 1 base, V lost 0 bases, and 6 bases had no gene match. The CDR3 runs 17 residues. Germline V gives CDR1 KGHSH, CDR2 LQKENI.

This clone has only a few counts. CDR3: CASVDPSPGEAFF. The CDR3 region has the DNA TGCGCCAGCGTGGACCCGTCTCCGGGAGAAGCTTTCTTT. This chain connects TRBV10-2 to TRBJ1-1; D call uncertain. Deletions cut 8 bases from V and 8 bases from J, with 18 bases between. The CDR3 totals 13 residues. The germline CDR1 and CDR2 sequences are WSHSY and SAAADI.

Points on this clone: Different DNA sequences within this sample yield the same CDR3. V usage is TRBV5-6 and J usage is TRBJ2-7; D is perhaps TRBD2 (7 bases). The germline CDR1 and CDR2 sequences are SGHDT and YYEEEE. The CDR3 extends over 14 amino acids. V lost 2 bases and J 3 bases, leaving 12 bases between the germline ends. Here the CDR3 DNA reads TGTGCCAGCAGCTTAGGGGGGGACCACTACGAGCAGTACTTC. Its translation: CASSLGGDHYEQYF.

The chain recombines TRBV7-9 with TRBJ1-2, with D maybe TRBD1 (5 bases). Germline-derived CDR1 and CDR2 are SEHNR and FQNEAQ (reference sequence). Trimming took 1 base from V and 0 from J, leaving 12 bases between them. CDR3 length equals 16 residues. As DNA, the CDR3 is TGTGCCAGCAGCTTAGTTCGGGGGGTGTCTAACTATGGCTACACCTTC. It codes for CASSLVRGVSNYGYTF.

The rearrangement links TRBV2 to TRBJ1-1; D remains unclear. Germline lookup yields CDR1 SNHLY and CDR2 FYNNEI. The CDR3 is made up of 15 amino acids. Deletions cut 7 bases from V and 10 bases from J, with 25 bases between. CDR3 coding DNA: TGTGCCAGCAACCCGAGGCAGCTGGGGTCTCTCGGAGCTTTCTTT. This encodes CASNPRQLGSLGAFF.

The chain joins TRBV5-5 to TRBJ2-2; weak D call: TRBD2 (7 bases). Trimming removed 3 bases at V and 7 bases at J, with 13 bases between. CDR1 and CDR2 from the germline V gene are SGHKS and YYEKEE (reference sequence). The CDR3 runs to 14 residues. The CDR3 reads CASSSAGADGELFF. The CDR3 DNA reads TGTGCCAGCAGCTCCGCGGGGGCGGACGGGGAGCTGTTTTTT.

The chain links TRBV11-2 to TRBJ2-1; 7 positions match TRBD2. V shed 2 bases and J 8 bases; nucleotides not matched to a gene: 15. The CDR3 is made up of 17 amino acids. Germline V gene sequence: CDR1 SGHAT, CDR2 FQNNGV. CDR3 loop: CASSLPWTRVWVDEQFF. CDR3 sequence (DNA): TGTGCCAGCAGCTTACCTTGGACTAGGGTTTGGGTGGATGAGCAGTTCTTC.

The chain recombines TRBV2 with TRBJ1-6; no firm D call. The germline V gene has CDR1 SNHLY and CDR2 FYNNEI. Trimming stripped 1 base from V and 9 bases from J, with 7 bases between. The CDR3 is made up of 13 amino acids. Written as DNA, the CDR3 is TGTGCCAGCAGTGAAGACAGAACTTCACCCCTCCACTTT. The encoded protein is CASSEDRTSPLHF.

The chain couples TRBV6-5 to TRBJ2-1; maybe TRBD2 (6 bases). Per germline, CDR1 MNHEY and CDR2 SVGAGI. Trimming stripped 0 bases from V and 6 bases from J, with 12 bases between. The CDR3 sequence is 15 residues long. In DNA form, the CDR3 reads TGTGCCAGCAGTTACTCGAGGACTACACGCAATGAGCAGTTCTTC. This gives the protein CASSYSRTTRNEQFF.

This chain uses TRBV4-1 with TRBJ2-3, with 7 bases lining up with TRBD1. J was trimmed by 2 bases and V by 4 bases; bases with no gene match: 6. From germline, CDR1 is MGHRA and CDR2 YSYEKL. CDR3 length: 15 residues. In DNA form, the CDR3 reads TGCGCCAGCAGCCCCCGGGACAGTCTCACAGATACGCAGTATTTT. It specifies CASSPRDSLTDTQYF.

V gene TRBV6-4 combines with J gene TRBJ2-7, with 11 bases lining up with TRBD1. CDR1 is MRHNA, CDR2 SNTAGT, per germline. V lost 6 bases to trimming and J lost 3 bases; unmatched junction nucleotides: 4. There are 14 residues in the CDR3. CDR3 DNA sequence: TGTGCCAGCAGGGACAGGGGGCGTAGCTACGAGCAGTACTTC. Translated: CASRDRGRSYEQYF.

This clone was seen only a few times. The chain is built from TRBV7-9 and TRBJ2-5; 10 nucleotides match TRBD1. J lost 2 bases, V lost 4 bases, and 4 bases had no gene match. CDR1 is SEHNR, CDR2 FQNEAQ, per germline (reference sequence). The CDR3 contains 15 residues. In nucleotides, the CDR3 is TGTGCCAGCAGCTCTGGACAGGGGGAACAAGAGACCCAGTACTTC. Its protein product is CASSSGQGEQETQYF.

This clone has only one observation. V usage is TRBV5-4 and J usage is TRBJ1-4, with TRBD1 matching 8 bases. V gave up 4 bases and J gave up 8 bases; unmatched junction bases: 10. The CDR3 contains 15 residues. Germline loops: CDR1 SGHNT, CDR2 YYREEE (reference sequence). In DNA form, the CDR3 reads TGTGCCAGCAGCAGGCCCGGGACAGGTGGAGAAAAACTGTTTTTT. Amino acid sequence: CASSRPGTGGEKLFF.

This clone came up a few times. V and J are TRBV11-3 and TRBJ2-1; 7 bases match TRBD1. Looked up from germline, CDR1 is SGHNT and CDR2 is YENEEA. The CDR3 length is 15 residues. V shed 3 bases, J shed 8 bases, and the junction held 10 bases outside the gene matches. CDR3 sequence reads: CASSLGQGVSDEQFF. CDR3 bases: TGTGCCAGCAGCTTGGGGCAGGGGGTTTCGGATGAGCAGTTCTTC. Supplemented by reference TRBV11-3 and TRBJ2-1, the full variable domain reads EAGVVQSPRYKIIEKKQPVAFWCNPISGHNTLYWYLQNLGQGPELLIRYENEEAVDDSQLPKDRFSAERLKGVDSTLKIQPAELGDSAVYLCASSLGQGVSDEQFFGPGTRLTVL.